This TCR beta chain stems from a study of T cell changes during pregnancy in multiple sclerosis. This CDR3 contains 13 residues. The ends were cut back, 4 bases at V and 5 bases at J, with 9 bases in the middle. Germline-derived CDR1 and CDR2 are SGHTA and FQGNSA. Using immunoSEQ multiplex PCR, the repertoire was profiled, and TCRdb retains in-frame clones only, with some absent. Altogether some 36,000 clones are present, under 95% being singletons, with the ten largest covering around 0.7%. This TCR was recovered from a female donor in good health, enrolled as a control in a pregnancy study. Here the sequenced sample was CD4+ T cells from peripheral blood mononuclear cells, taken in the second trimester of pregnancy. This chain links TRBV7-2 with TRBJ2-1; unclear D gene. The CDR3: CASSSFSHNEQFF. In DNA, the CDR3 is TGTGCCAGCAGCTCGTTTAGCCACAATGAGCAGTTCTTC.